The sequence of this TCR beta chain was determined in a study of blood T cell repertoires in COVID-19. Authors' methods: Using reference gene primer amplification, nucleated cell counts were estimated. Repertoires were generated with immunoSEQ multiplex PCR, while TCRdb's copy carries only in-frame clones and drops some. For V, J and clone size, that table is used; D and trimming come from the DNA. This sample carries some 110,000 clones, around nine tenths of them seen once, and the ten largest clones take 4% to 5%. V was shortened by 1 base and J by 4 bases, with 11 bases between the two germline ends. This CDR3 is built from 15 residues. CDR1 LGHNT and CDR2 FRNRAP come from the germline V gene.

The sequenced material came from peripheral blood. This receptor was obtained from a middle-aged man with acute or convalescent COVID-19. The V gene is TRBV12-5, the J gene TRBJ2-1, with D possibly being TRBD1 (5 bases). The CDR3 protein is CASGLGGGVYNEQFF. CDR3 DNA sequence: TGTGCTAGTGGTTTGGGGGGCGGCGTTTACAATGAGCAGTTCTTC.